These 28 T cell receptor beta chains originate from one sample sequenced in a study of cytomegalovirus exposure and HLA in healthy donors. PCR amplification relied on 60 Vbeta primers (plus 13 Jbeta primers). Using immunoSEQ multiplex PCR, the repertoire was profiled, and TCRdb retains in-frame clones only, with some absent. This table holds 150,000 to 180,000 clones, 65% to 85% found once. Input material: PBMCs. The source of these receptors is a man younger than 30 in good health and CMV-seronegative.

The rearrangement joins TRBV7-9 to TRBJ2-3; possibly TRBD2 for D (6 bases). Trimming cost V 0 bases and J 6 bases, with 22 bases left between them. CDR1 is SEHNR, CDR2 FQNEAQ, per germline (reference sequence). The CDR3 contains 18 residues. CDR3 sequence reads: CASSLAFLRDSEEDTQYF. The CDR3 nucleotides read TGTGCCAGCAGCTTAGCTTTCCTCCGGGACTCCGAGGAGGATACGCAGTATTTT.

The V and J genes are TRBV27 and TRBJ2-5, with D possibly being TRBD1 (8 bases). This CDR3 contains 15 residues. The germline V gene encodes CDR1 MNHEY and CDR2 SMNVEV (reference sequence). The V end lost 5 bases, the J end lost 3 bases, and 16 bases lay between the germline ends. Here the CDR3 reads CASSPRTGREETQYF. The CDR3 nucleotides read TGTGCCAGCAGTCCCCGGACAGGGAGGGAAGAGACCCAGTACTTC.

This clone was picked up one time. V usage is TRBV29-1 and J usage is TRBJ2-5; 8 nucleotides match TRBD2. Trimming removed 4 bases from V and 4 bases from J; junction bases left unmatched: 5. This CDR3 has 13 residues. CDR1 is SQVTM, CDR2 ANQGSEA, per germline. In nucleotides, the CDR3 is TGCAGCGTTGGACCGGGGGGGGGAGAGACCCAGTACTTC. Translation gives CSVGPGGGETQYF. The complete variable domain, with remaining parts taken from reference TRBV29-1 and TRBJ2-5, reads SAVISQKPSRDICQRGTSLTIQCQVDSQVTMMFWYRQQPGQSLTLIATANQGSEATYESGFVIDKFPISRPNLTFSTLTVSNMSPEDSSIYLCSVGPGGGETQYFGPGTRLLVL.

This clone has just a few counts. V usage is TRBV19 and J usage is TRBJ1-2; D is ambiguous. The CDR3 has 15 residues. CDR1 is LNHDA and CDR2 is SQIVND in the germline V gene (reference sequence). Trimming took 5 bases from V and 2 from J, leaving 15 bases between them. This CDR3 is CASSFGGETNYGYTF. The CDR3 DNA is TGTGCCAGTAGTTTCGGAGGCGAGACAAACTATGGCTACACCTTC.

In regard to this clone: Other DNA sequences in this sample translate to the same CDR3. V is TRBV9 and J is TRBJ1-3, with a possible D match to TRBD1 (5 bases). CDR3 length equals 14 residues. Germline CDR1 reads SGDLS; CDR2 reads YYNGEE. Trimming took off 3 bases at V and 0 bases at J, with 7 bases between the two ends. CDR3 region: CASSGRDSGNTIYF. The CDR3 region has the DNA TGTGCCAGCAGCGGCAGGGACTCTGGAAACACCATATATTTT. Full variable domain (outside the CDR3, taken from reference TRBV9 and TRBJ1-3): DSGVTQTPKHLITATGQRVTLRCSPRSGDLSVYWYQQSLDQGLQFLIQYYNGEERAKGNILERFSAQQFPDLHSELNLSSLELGDSALYFCASSGRDSGNTIYFGEGSWLTVV.

On this clone: At one boundary the junction diverges from the germline segment, which might be a read error. At the DNA level, this CDR3 is encoded by other sequences in the same sample as well. The gene calls are TRBV5-1 and TRBJ2-3; D perhaps matches TRBD2 (5 bases). The CDR3 is 16 amino acids. The germline V gene encodes CDR1 SGHRS and CDR2 YFSETQ. The CDR3 sequence: CASSIGDIYSTDTQYF. CDR3 coding DNA: TGCGCTAGCAGCATCGGGGATATTTATAGCACAGATACGCAGTATTTT.

The CDR3 reads CASSYRAAESEAFF. The CDR3 DNA is TGTGCCAGCAGTTACCGGGCAGCGGAGTCAGAAGCTTTCTTT. The rearrangement uses TRBV6-6 and TRBJ1-1, with no clear D. Germline CDR1 is MNHNY and CDR2 is SVGAGI (reference sequence). V was shortened by 2 bases and J by 8 bases, with 15 bases between the two germline ends. The CDR3 runs 14 residues.

This clone was counted once. The chain carries TRBV11-3 and TRBJ1-2, with D possibly matching TRBD1 (5 bases). This CDR3 has 12 residues. V lost 5 bases and J lost 6, with 10 bases in between. The germline gives CDR1 SGHNT, CDR2 YENEEA. CDR3 sequence: CASSRGGDGYTF. CDR3 bases: TGTGCCAGCAGCCGGGGGGGGGATGGCTACACCTTC.

This clone was detected once. This chain connects TRBV4-3 to TRBJ1-3, with D maybe TRBD1 (5 bases). V was trimmed by 2 bases and J by 2 bases, leaving 10 bases between them. This CDR3 has 15 residues. Germline loops: CDR1 LGHNA, CDR2 YSLEER. The CDR3 loop is CASSQTGRTGNTIYF. The CDR3 region has the DNA TGCGCCAGCAGCCAAACAGGACGGACTGGAAACACCATATATTTT.

The chain is built from TRBV25-1 and TRBJ2-3, with a possible D match to TRBD1 (6 bases). Trimming cost V 3 bases and J 5 bases, with 15 bases left between them. Germline CDR1 is MGHDK and CDR2 is SYGVNS. The CDR3 covers 15 residues. DNA for the CDR3: TGTGCCAGCAGTGATCCCCACAGGGTAAAAGATACGCAGTATTTT. It codes for CASSDPHRVKDTQYF.

The gene calls are TRBV6-1 and TRBJ2-7; TRBD1 agrees at 11 bases. With 5 bases clipped from V and 4 bases from J, the junction kept 7 bases outside the gene matches. Germline values: CDR1 MNHNS, CDR2 SASEGT. This CDR3 has 15 amino acids. The CDR3, as DNA: TGTGCCAGCAGTACCGGGACAGGGGGTGGATACGAGCAGTACGTC. This encodes CASSTGTGGGYEQYV.

This chain connects TRBV18 to TRBJ2-3; tentative D call: TRBD1 (5 bases). V dropped 6 bases and J dropped 3 bases, with 16 bases sitting between them. Germline V gene data show CDR1 as KGHSH and CDR2 as LQKENI. This CDR3 is 15 amino acids long. The CDR3 spells CASSPPGLGTDTQYF. In nucleotides, the CDR3 is TGTGCCAGCTCCCCCCCAGGGCTGGGGACAGATACGCAGTATTTT. The full variable domain, its missing parts supplied by reference TRBV18 and TRBJ2-3, is NAGVMQNPRHLVRRRGQEARLRCSPMKGHSHVYWYRQLPEEGLKFMVYLQKENIIDESGMPKERFSAEFPKEGPSILRIQQVVRGDSAAYFCASSPPGLGTDTQYFGPGTRLTVL.

The rearrangement links TRBV6-5 to TRBJ1-2; the match to TRBD1 covers 9 bases. The V segment lost 4 bases and the J segment 8 bases; nucleotides outside the gene matches: 8. CDR3 length: 14 residues. Germline assignment: CDR1 MNHEY and CDR2 SVGAGI. Here the CDR3 DNA reads TGTGCCAGCAGTTCATCCGGGACAGGGTACGGCTACACCTTC. It codes for CASSSSGTGYGYTF.

A word on this clone: A read error may produce the germline difference seen at one junction end. This sequence joins TRBV4-2 and TRBJ2-4; weak D call: TRBD2 (6 bases). The CDR3 loop spans 17 amino acids. CDR1 LGHNA and CDR2 YNFKEQ come from the germline V gene. The CDR3 loop reads CASSQASTAGSKNSQYF. CDR3 nucleotide sequence: TGTGCCAGCAGCCAAGCATCGACGGCGGGGTCCAAAAACAGTCAGTACTTC.

The J gene is TRBJ1-2, the V gene TRBV5-1; TRBD1 agrees at 8 bases. V dropped 0 bases and J dropped 8; count of bases not matched to a gene: 9. The CDR3 loop spans 15 amino acids. The V gene's germline CDR1 is SGHRS and CDR2 YFSETQ. In DNA, the CDR3 is TGCGCCAGCAGCTTGGACGGACAGGGACCAGGGGGCTACACCTTC. Its translation is CASSLDGQGPGGYTF.

The V and J genes are TRBV2 and TRBJ1-3, with a tentative D call TRBD1 (5 bases). Germline V gene data show CDR1 as SNHLY and CDR2 as FYNNEI. V was trimmed by 6 bases and J by 0 bases, leaving 18 bases between them. The CDR3 sequence is 17 residues long. In DNA form, the CDR3 reads TGTGCCAGCAGCATTAAACGGGGGGAGAGCTCTGGAAACACCATATATTTT. Translating it yields CASSIKRGESSGNTIYF. Full variable domain (missing parts from reference TRBV2 and TRBJ1-3): EPEVTQTPSHQVTQMGQEVILRCVPISNHLYFYWYRQILGQKVEFLVSFYNNEISEKSEIFDDQFSVERPDGSNFTLKIRSTKLEDSAMYFCASSIKRGESSGNTIYFGEGSWLTVV.

V and J are TRBV5-6 and TRBJ2-3, with 10 bases aligning to TRBD1. Germline assignment: CDR1 SGHDT and CDR2 YYEEEE. The CDR3 sequence is 15 residues long. The V segment lost 3 bases and the J segment 0 bases; nucleotides outside the gene matches: 1. CDR3 in amino acids: CASSWDRGSTDTQYF. The CDR3 DNA is TGTGCCAGCAGCTGGGACAGGGGAAGCACAGATACGCAGTATTTT.

Details on this clone: The junction and the germline gene differ at one end; a read error may be behind it. The chain joins TRBV10-3 to TRBJ1-2; tentative D call: TRBD1 (5 bases). Germline V lookup: CDR1 ENHRY, CDR2 SYGVKD. The CDR3 has 11 amino acids. The CDR3 sequence: CAISEFSDIYF. For the CDR3, the DNA is TGTGCCATCAGTGAGTTTTCGGACATCTACTTC.

The J gene is TRBJ1-1, the V gene TRBV5-1, with a weak D call TRBD1 (5 bases). Trimming cost V 5 bases and J 0 bases, with 11 bases left between them. Germline CDR1 SGHRS, CDR2 YFSETQ. The CDR3 loop spans 14 amino acids. CDR3 in amino acids: CASRPGGMNTEAFF. The CDR3, as DNA: TGCGCCAGCAGACCGGGGGGTATGAACACTGAAGCTTTCTTT. The full variable domain, completed using reference TRBV5-1 and TRBJ1-1, is KAGVTQTPRYLIKTRGQQVTLSCSPISGHRSVSWYQQTPGQGLQFLFEYFSETQRNKGNFPGRFSGRQFSNSRSEMNVSTLELGDSALYLCASRPGGMNTEAFFGQGTRLTVV.

The rearrangement uses TRBV10-3 and TRBJ2-7; 7 positions agree with TRBD1. V was pared by 2 bases and J by 6 bases, with 13 bases of the junction left unmatched. From germline, CDR1 is ENHRY and CDR2 SYGVKD. The CDR3 sequence is 16 residues long. The CDR3 region has the DNA TGTGCCATCAGTGAGGGACAGGAAGTGCGCCGCTGCGAGCAGTACTTC. It encodes CAISEGQEVRRCEQYF.

This sequence joins TRBV5-4 and TRBJ2-5, with 8 nucleotides matching TRBD1. Germline CDR1 reads SGHNT; CDR2 reads YYREEE (reference sequence). V lost 4 bases to trimming and J lost 3 bases; unmatched junction nucleotides: 2. The CDR3 loop spans 13 amino acids. The CDR3 loop reads CASSTDREETQYF. CDR3 sequence (DNA): TGTGCCAGCAGCACGGACAGGGAAGAGACCCAGTACTTC.

This sequence joins TRBV9 and TRBJ2-5; the match to TRBD1 covers 10 bases. The trim removed 0 bases at V and 4 bases at J, leaving 6 bases unmatched. The CDR3 sequence is 16 residues long. Germline assignment: CDR1 SGDLS and CDR2 YYNGEE. CDR3 sequence: CASSVGQGASLETQYF. In nucleotides, the CDR3 is TGTGCCAGCAGCGTAGGACAGGGGGCTTCTTTAGAGACCCAGTACTTC.

The V call is TRBV2, the J call TRBJ2-7; 7 positions match TRBD2. Germline CDR1 SNHLY, CDR2 FYNNEI. With 7 bases clipped from V and 5 bases from J, the junction kept 14 bases outside the gene matches. This CDR3 spans 15 amino acids. CDR3 loop: CASIAGMGFEHEQYF. CDR3 in DNA: TGTGCCAGCATAGCGGGTATGGGGTTCGAGCACGAGCAGTACTTC. The whole variable domain, remainder taken from reference TRBV2 and TRBJ2-7, is EPEVTQTPSHQVTQMGQEVILRCVPISNHLYFYWYRQILGQKVEFLVSFYNNEISEKSEIFDDQFSVERPDGSNFTLKIRSTKLEDSAMYFCASIAGMGFEHEQYFGPGTRLTVT.

This clone turned up a few times. Additional DNA sequences in this sample encode the identical CDR3. The V gene is TRBV7-9, the J gene TRBJ2-7; 9 positions match TRBD2. Germline loops: CDR1 SEHNR, CDR2 FQNEAQ (reference sequence). V shed 1 base and J 3 bases; nucleotides not matched to a gene: 4. The CDR3 loop spans 15 amino acids. The CDR3 DNA sequence: TGTGCCAGCAGCTTAGGACTAGCGGAGTTCTACGAGCAGTACTTC. Residues: CASSLGLAEFYEQYF.

The gene calls are TRBV6-4 and TRBJ2-1; D uncertain. This CDR3 contains 15 residues. The V end lost 3 bases, the J end lost 7 bases, and 16 bases lay between the germline ends. Germline CDR1 reads MRHNA; CDR2 reads SNTAGT. CDR3 in DNA: TGTGCCAGCAGTGAAAGCCTCTCAGCGTCGAATGAGCAGTTCTTC. Protein: CASSESLSASNEQFF.

The chain joins TRBV7-3 to TRBJ2-3; 7 bases agree with TRBD1. The CDR3 consists of 15 residues. With 1 base clipped from V and 7 bases from J, the junction kept 8 bases outside the gene matches. Germline lookup yields CDR1 SGHTA and CDR2 FQGTGA. For the CDR3, the DNA is TGTGCCAGCAGCTTAAACGCTACGGACAGGCATACGCAGTATTTT. Translating it yields CASSLNATDRHTQYF.

The J gene is TRBJ2-1, the V gene TRBV28; 12 positions agree with TRBD2. The CDR3 totals 15 residues. From germline, CDR1 is MDHEN and CDR2 SYDVKM. Trimming cost V 4 bases and J 7 bases; bases outside gene matches: 5. The CDR3 loop is CASSSGTSGYNEQFF. The CDR3 region has the DNA TGTGCCAGCAGTTCCGGGACTAGCGGGTATAATGAGCAGTTCTTC.

The chain combines TRBV10-1 with TRBJ2-2; 7 bases match TRBD1. J was trimmed by 5 bases and V by 6 bases; bases with no gene match: 6. Germline V lookup: CDR1 WNHNN, CDR2 SYGVQD (reference sequence). There are 14 residues in the CDR3. The CDR3: CASRYDRETGELFF. The CDR3 coding sequence is TGCGCCAGCAGATACGACAGGGAAACCGGGGAGCTGTTTTTT.